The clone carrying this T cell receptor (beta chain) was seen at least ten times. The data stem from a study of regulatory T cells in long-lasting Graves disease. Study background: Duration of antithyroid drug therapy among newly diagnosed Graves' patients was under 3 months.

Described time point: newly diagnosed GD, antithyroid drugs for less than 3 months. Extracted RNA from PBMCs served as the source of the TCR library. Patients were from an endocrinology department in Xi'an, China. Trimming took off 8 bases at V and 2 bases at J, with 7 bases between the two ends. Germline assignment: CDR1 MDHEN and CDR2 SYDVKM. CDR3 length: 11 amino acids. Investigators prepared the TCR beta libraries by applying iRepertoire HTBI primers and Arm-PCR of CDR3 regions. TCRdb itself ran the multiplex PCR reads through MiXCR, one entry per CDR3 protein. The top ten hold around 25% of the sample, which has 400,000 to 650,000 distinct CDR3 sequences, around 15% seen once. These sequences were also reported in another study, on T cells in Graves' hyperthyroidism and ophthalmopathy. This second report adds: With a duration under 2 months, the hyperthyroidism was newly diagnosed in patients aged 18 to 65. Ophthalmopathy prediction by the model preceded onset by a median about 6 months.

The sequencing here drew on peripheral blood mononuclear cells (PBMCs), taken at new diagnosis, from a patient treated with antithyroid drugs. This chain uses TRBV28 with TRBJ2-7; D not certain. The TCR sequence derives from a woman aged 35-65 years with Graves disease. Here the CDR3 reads CASDGPYEQYF. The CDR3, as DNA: TGTGCCAGCGATGGGCCCTACGAGCAGTACTTC. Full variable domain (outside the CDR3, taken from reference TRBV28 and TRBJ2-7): DVKVTQSSRYLVKRTGEKVFLECVQDMDHENMFWYRQDPGLGLRLIYFSYDVKMKEKGDIPEGYSVSREKKERFSLILESASTNQTSMYLCASDGPYEQYFGPGTRLTVT.